This T cell receptor (beta chain) was documented in a study of blood T cells in healthy people across ages. Remarks on this clonotype: Antigen unknown.

Study outcomes and limitations: Naive T cell percentage showed a strong correlation with the diversity of TCR beta.

The individuals who served as donors were healthy Caucasians living in Russia, aged about 6 to 100. Sample-barcoded 5' priming and a J-beta primer mix drove a second PCR of 7 to 11 cycles. TCRdb itself ran the 5' RACE reads through MiXCR, one entry per CDR3 protein. The sample holds about 1.6 million distinct CDR3 sequences; roughly a third are singletons and the top ten take about 11%. CDR1 is SQVTM, CDR2 ANQGSEA, per germline. Germline trimming cut 1 base from V and 6 bases from J; bases unmatched to any gene: 7. The CDR3 covers 17 residues. V and J are TRBV29-1 and TRBJ2-1; 15 bases align to TRBD2. The sequenced material came from blood. This clonotype was obtained from a woman between 25 and 40 years old in good health. DNA for the CDR3: TGCAGCGTTGAAGCCAGGACTAGCGGGAGGGCGGGCAATGAGCAGTTCTTC. Translation gives CSVEARTSGRAGNEQFF.